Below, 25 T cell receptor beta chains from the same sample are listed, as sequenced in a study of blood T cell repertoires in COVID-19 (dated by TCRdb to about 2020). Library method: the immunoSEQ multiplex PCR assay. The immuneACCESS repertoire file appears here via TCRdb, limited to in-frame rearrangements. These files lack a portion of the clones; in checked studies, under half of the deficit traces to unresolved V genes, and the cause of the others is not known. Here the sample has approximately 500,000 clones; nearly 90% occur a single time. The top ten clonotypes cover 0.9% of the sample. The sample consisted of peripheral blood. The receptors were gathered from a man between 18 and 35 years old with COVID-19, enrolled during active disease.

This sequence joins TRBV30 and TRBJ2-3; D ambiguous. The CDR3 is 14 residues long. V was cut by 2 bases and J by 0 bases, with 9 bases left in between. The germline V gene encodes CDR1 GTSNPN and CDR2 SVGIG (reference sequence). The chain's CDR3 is CAWSSRLSTDTQYF. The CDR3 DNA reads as TGTGCCTGGAGTTCCAGACTGAGCACAGATACGCAGTATTTT.

The CDR3 loop reads CASRTSGTYNEQFF. The CDR3 region has the DNA TGCGCCAGCAGAACTAGCGGGACTTACAATGAGCAGTTCTTC. The chain uses TRBV5-1 and TRBJ2-1, with 10 nucleotides matching TRBD2. This CDR3 is built from 14 residues. Germline loops: CDR1 SGHRS, CDR2 YFSETQ. The V gene end was trimmed by 5 bases and the J gene end by 4 bases; junction bases not matched to a gene: 3. Complete variable domain (other parts from reference TRBV5-1 and TRBJ2-1): KAGVTQTPRYLIKTRGQQVTLSCSPISGHRSVSWYQQTPGQGLQFLFEYFSETQRNKGNFPGRFSGRQFSNSRSEMNVSTLELGDSALYLCASRTSGTYNEQFFGPGTRLTVL.

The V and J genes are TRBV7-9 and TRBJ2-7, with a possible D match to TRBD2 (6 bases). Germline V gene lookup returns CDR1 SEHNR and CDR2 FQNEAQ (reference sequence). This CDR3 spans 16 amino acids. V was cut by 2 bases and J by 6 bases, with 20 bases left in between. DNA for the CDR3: TGTGCCAGCAGCTTACTCCCCGCAGCGGGTCTCGTCGAGCAGTACTTC. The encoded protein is CASSLLPAAGLVEQYF.

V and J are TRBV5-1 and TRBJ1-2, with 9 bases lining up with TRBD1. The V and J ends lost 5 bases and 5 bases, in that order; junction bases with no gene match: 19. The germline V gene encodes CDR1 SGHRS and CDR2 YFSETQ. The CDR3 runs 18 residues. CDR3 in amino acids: CASREHPGQGTDWYGYTF. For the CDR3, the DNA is TGCGCCAGCAGGGAACACCCGGGACAGGGAACTGATTGGTATGGCTACACCTTC.

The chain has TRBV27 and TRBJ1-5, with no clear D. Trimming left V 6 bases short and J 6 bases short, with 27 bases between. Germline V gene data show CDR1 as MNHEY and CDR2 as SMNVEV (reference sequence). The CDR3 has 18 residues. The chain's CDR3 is CASRVLVGEGKHGQPQHF. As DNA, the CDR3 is TGTGCCAGCAGAGTTTTAGTTGGGGAGGGAAAGCACGGTCAGCCCCAGCATTTT.

The CDR3 sequence: CASSVGPPRLAASGYYNEQFF. The DNA for the CDR3 is TGTGCCAGCAGCGTAGGTCCTCCCCGACTAGCGGCCAGCGGGTACTACAATGAGCAGTTCTTC. The V and J genes are TRBV9 and TRBJ2-1; 9 bases map to TRBD2. The CDR3 runs 21 residues. Germline lookup yields CDR1 SGDLS and CDR2 YYNGEE. The V segment lost 0 bases and the J segment 3 bases; nucleotides outside the gene matches: 19.

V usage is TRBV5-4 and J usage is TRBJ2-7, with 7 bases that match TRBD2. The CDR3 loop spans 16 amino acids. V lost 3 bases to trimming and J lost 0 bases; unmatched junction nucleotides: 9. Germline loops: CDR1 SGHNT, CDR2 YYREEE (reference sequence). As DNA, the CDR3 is TGTGCCAGCAGCTACTTAGCGGGTTTAAGCTCCTACGAGCAGTACTTC. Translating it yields CASSYLAGLSSYEQYF.

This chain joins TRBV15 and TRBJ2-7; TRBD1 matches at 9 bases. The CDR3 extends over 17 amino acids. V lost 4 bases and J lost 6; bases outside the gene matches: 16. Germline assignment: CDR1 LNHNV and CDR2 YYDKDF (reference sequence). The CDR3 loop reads CATSNQLVGTGLGEQYF. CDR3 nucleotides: TGTGCCACCAGCAATCAACTTGTGGGGACAGGGCTGGGCGAGCAGTACTTC.

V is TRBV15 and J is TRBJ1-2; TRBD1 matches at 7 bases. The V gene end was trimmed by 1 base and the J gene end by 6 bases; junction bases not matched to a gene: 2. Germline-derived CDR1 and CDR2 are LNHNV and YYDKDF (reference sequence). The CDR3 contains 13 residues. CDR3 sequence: CATSRAGTDGYTF. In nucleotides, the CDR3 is TGTGCCACCAGCAGAGCAGGGACAGATGGCTACACCTTC.

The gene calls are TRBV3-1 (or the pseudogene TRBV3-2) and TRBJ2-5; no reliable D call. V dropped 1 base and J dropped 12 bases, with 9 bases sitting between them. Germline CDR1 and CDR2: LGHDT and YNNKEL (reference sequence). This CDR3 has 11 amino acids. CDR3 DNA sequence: TGTGCCAGCAGCCAAGCCCCTAGAAAGTACTTC. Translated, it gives CASSQAPRKYF.

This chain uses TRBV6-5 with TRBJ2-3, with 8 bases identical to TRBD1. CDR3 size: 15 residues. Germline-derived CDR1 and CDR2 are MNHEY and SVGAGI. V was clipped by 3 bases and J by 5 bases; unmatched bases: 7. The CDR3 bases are TGTGCCAGCAGTTATTCACGGACAGGGAGAGATACGCAGTATTTT. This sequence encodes CASSYSRTGRDTQYF.

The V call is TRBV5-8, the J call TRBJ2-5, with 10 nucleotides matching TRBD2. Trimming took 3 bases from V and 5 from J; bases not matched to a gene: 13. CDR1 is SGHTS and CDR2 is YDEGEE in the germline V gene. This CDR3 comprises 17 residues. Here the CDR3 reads CASSSSRSGGVLETQYF. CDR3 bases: TGTGCCAGCAGCTCTTCAAGGAGCGGGGGGGTTCTTGAGACCCAGTACTTC.

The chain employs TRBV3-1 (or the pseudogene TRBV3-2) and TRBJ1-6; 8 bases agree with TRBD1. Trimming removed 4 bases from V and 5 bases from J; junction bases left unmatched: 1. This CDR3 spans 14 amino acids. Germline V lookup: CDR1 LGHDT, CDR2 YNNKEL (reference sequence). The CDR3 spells CASSLTGDNSPLHF. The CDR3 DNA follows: TGTGCCAGCAGCCTGACAGGGGATAATTCACCCCTCCACTTT.

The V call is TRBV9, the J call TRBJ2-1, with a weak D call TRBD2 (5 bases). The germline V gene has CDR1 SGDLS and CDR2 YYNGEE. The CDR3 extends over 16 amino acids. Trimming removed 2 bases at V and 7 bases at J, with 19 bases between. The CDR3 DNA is TGTGCCAGCAGCGTCAGTGGCCAGCGGATTGGAAATGAGCAGTTCTTC. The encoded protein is CASSVSGQRIGNEQFF.

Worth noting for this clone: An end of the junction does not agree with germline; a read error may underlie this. The CDR3 protein is CASSPTGTGHHSF. The CDR3 bases are TGTGCCAGCAGTCCAACAGGGACAGGTCACCACTCCTTC. The gene calls are TRBV6-5 and TRBJ1-2; 8 nucleotides line up with TRBD1. The germline gives CDR1 MNHEY, CDR2 SVGAGI. The length of the CDR3 is 13 residues.

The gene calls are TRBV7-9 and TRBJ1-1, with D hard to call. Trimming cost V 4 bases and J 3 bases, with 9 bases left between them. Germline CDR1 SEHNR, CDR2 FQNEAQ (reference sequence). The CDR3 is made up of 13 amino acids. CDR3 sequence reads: CASSSRGDTEAFF. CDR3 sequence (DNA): TGTGCCAGCAGCTCTAGAGGTGACACTGAAGCTTTCTTT.

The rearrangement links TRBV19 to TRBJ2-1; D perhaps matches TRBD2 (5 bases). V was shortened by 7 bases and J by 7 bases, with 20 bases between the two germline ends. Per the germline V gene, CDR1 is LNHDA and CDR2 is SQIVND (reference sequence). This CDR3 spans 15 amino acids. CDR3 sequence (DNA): TGTGCCAGTAATAGATTCGAGGGTTTAGAAAATGAGCAGTTCTTC. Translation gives CASNRFEGLENEQFF.

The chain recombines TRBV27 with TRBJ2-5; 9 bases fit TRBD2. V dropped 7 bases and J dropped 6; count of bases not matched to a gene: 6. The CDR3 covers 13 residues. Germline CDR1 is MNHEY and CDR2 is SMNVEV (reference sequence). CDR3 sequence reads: CASTTPSGKTQYF. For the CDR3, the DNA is TGTGCCAGCACCACGCCTAGCGGGAAGACCCAGTACTTC.

In DNA form, the CDR3 reads TGTGCCAGCAGCATTACCGGGACTAGCTACGAGCAGTACTTC. It is translated as CASSITGTSYEQYF. V and J are TRBV7-2 and TRBJ2-7, with 8 bases matching TRBD2. Unmatched junction bases numbered 6, after V lost 5 bases and J lost 3 bases. The CDR3 contains 14 residues. Germline CDR1 and CDR2: SGHTA and FQGNSA.

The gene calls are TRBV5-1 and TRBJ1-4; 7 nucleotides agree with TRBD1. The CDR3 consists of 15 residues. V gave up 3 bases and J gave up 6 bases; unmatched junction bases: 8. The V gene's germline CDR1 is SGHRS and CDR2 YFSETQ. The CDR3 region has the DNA TGCGCCAGCAGCTCTACAGGGGCGGGACATGAAAAACTGTTTTTT. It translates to CASSSTGAGHEKLFF.

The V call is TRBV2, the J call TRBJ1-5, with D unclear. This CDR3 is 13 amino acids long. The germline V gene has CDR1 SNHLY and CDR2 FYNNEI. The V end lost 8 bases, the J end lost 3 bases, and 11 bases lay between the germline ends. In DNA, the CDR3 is TGTGCCAGCCGGCAGACTTACAATCAGCCCCAGCATTTT. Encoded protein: CASRQTYNQPQHF. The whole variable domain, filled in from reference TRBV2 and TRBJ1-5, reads EPEVTQTPSHQVTQMGQEVILRCVPISNHLYFYWYRQILGQKVEFLVSFYNNEISEKSEIFDDQFSVERPDGSNFTLKIRSTKLEDSAMYFCASRQTYNQPQHFGDGTRLSIL.

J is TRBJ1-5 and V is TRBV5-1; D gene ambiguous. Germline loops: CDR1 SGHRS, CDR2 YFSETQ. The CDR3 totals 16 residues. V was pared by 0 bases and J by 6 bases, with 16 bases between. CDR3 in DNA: TGCGCCAGCAGCTTGGGGCCGGCCCAGGCGGGTCAGCCCCAGCATTTT. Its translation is CASSLGPAQAGQPQHF.

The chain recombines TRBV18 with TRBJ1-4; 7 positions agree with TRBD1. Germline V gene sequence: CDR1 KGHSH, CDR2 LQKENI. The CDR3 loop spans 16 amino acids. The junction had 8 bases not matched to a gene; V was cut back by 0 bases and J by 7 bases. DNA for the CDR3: TGTGCCAGCTCACCACCCCTTAGACAGGGTTTTGAAAAACTGTTTTTT. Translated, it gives CASSPPLRQGFEKLFF.

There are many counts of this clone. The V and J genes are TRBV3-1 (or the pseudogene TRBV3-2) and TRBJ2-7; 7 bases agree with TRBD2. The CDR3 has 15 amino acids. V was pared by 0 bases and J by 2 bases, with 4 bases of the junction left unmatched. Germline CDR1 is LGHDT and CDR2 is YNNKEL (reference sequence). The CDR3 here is CASSQDSGGAYEQYF. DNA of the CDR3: TGTGCCAGCAGCCAAGACTCGGGAGGAGCCTACGAGCAGTACTTC.

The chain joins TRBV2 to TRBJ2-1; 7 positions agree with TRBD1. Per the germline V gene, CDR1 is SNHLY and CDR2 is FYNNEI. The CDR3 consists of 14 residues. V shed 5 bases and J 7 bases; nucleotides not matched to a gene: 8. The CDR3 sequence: CASSTYRGGNEQFF. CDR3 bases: TGTGCCAGCAGTACTTACAGGGGTGGGAATGAGCAGTTCTTC.